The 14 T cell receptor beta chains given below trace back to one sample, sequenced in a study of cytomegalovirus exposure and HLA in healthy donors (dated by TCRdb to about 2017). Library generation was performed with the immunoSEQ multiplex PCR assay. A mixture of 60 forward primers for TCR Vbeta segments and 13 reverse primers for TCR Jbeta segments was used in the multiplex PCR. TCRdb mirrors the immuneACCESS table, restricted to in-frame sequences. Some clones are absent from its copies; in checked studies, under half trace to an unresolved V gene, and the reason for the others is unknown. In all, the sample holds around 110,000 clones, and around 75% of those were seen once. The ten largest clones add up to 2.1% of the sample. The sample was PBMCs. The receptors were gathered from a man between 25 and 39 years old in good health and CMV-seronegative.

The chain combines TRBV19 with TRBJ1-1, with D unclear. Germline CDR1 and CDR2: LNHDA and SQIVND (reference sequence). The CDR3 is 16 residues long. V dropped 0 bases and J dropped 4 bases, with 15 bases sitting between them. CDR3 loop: CASSIDVDGFRTEAFF. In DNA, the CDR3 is TGTGCCAGTAGTATAGATGTTGACGGGTTCCGCACTGAAGCTTTCTTT.

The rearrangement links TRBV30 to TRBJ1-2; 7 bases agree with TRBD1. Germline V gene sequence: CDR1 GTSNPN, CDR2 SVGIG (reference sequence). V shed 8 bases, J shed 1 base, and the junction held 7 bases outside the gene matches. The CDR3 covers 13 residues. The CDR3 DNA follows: TGTGCCAGAACTCGGGACAGTAACTATGGCTACACCTTC. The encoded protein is CARTRDSNYGYTF.

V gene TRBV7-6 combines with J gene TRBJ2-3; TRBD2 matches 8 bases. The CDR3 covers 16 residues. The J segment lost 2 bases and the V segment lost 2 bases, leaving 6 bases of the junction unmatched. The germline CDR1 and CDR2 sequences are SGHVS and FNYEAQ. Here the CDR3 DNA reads TGTGCCAGCAGCTTACCTGGGACTAGTTTCACAGATACGCAGTATTTT. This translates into CASSLPGTSFTDTQYF. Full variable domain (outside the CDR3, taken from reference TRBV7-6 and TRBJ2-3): GAGVSQSPRYKVTKRGQDVALRCDPISGHVSLYWYRQALGQGPEFLTYFNYEAQQDKSGLPNDRFSAERPEGSISTLTIQRTEQRDSAMYRCASSLPGTSFTDTQYFGPGTRLTVL.

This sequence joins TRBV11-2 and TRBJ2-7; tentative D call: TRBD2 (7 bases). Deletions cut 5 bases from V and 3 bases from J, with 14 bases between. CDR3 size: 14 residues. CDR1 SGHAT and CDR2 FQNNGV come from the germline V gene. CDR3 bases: TGTGCCAGCAGCCCCCGGGGGGCTCTCTACGAGCAGTACTTC. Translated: CASSPRGALYEQYF. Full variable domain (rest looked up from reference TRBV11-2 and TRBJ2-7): EAGVAQSPRYKIIEKRQSVAFWCNPISGHATLYWYQQILGQGPKLLIQFQNNGVVDDSQLPKDRFSAERLKGVDSTLKIQPAKLEDSAVYLCASSPRGALYEQYFGPGTRLTVT.

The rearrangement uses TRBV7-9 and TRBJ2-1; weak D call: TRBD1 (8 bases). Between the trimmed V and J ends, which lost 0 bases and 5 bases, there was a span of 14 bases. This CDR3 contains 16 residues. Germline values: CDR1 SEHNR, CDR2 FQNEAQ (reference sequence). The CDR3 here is CASSLARTGRDNEQFF. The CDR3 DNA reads TGTGCCAGCAGCTTAGCCAGGACAGGGAGGGACAATGAGCAGTTCTTC.

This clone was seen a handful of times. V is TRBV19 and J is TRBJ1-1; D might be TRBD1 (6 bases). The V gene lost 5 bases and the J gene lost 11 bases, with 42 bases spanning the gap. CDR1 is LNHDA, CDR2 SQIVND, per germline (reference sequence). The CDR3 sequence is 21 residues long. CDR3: CASSLGFGLWTAETSNDKAFF. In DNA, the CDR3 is TGTGCCAGTAGTCTCGGATTTGGGCTATGGACAGCCGAAACTTCCAACGATAAGGCTTTCTTT. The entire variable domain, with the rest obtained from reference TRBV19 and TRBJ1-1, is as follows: DGGITQSPKYLFRKEGQNVTLSCEQNLNHDAMYWYRQDPGQGLRLIYYSQIVNDFQKGDIAEGYSVSREKKESFPLTVTSAQKNPTAFYLCASSLGFGLWTAETSNDKAFFGQGTRLTVV.

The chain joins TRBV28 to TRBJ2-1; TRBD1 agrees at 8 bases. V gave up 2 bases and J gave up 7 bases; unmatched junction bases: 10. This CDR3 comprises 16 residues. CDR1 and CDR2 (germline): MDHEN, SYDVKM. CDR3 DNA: TGTGCCAGCAGTTTACTGCGGGACAGGCCTAGGAATGAGCAGTTCTTC. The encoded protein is CASSLLRDRPRNEQFF.

CDR3 DNA: TGTGCCTGGAGTGTACCCCCCTTAGAGGACAGGGGGGGTGGCGGGGAGCTGTTTTTT. Encoded protein: CAWSVPPLEDRGGGGELFF. The chain has TRBV30 and TRBJ2-2; 10 positions agree with TRBD1. V trimming: 0 bases; J trimming: 7 bases; junction bases outside the gene matches: 17. The length of the CDR3 is 19 residues. The germline gives CDR1 GTSNPN, CDR2 SVGIG (reference sequence). Full variable domain (missing parts from reference TRBV30 and TRBJ2-2): SQTIHQWPATLVQPVGSPLSLECTVEGTSNPNLYWYRQAAGRGLQLLFYSVGIGQISSEVPQNLSASRPQDRQFILSSKKLLLSDSGFYLCAWSVPPLEDRGGGGELFFGEGSRLTVL.

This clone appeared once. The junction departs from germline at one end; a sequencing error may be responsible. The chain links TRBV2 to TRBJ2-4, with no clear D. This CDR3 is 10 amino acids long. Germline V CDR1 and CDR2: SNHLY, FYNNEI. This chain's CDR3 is CASGGNSQYF. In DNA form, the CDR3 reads TGTGCCAGCGGTGGGAACAGTCAGTACTTC. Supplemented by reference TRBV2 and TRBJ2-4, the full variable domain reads EPEVTQTPSHQVTQMGQEVILRCVPISNHLYFYWYRQILGQKVEFLVSFYNNEISEKSEIFDDQFSVERPDGSNFTLKIRSTKLEDSAMYFCASGGNSQYFGAGTRLSVL.

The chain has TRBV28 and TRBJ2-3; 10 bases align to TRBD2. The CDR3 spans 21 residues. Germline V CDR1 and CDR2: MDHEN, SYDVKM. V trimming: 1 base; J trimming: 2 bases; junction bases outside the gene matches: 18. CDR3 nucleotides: TGTGCCAGCAGTTTATTCCTTCCGCGGCTAGCGGGGGCCCTACCCACAGATACGCAGTATTTT. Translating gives CASSLFLPRLAGALPTDTQYF. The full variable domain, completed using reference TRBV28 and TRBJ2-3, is DVKVTQSSRYLVKRTGEKVFLECVQDMDHENMFWYRQDPGLGLRLIYFSYDVKMKEKGDIPEGYSVSREKKERFSLILESASTNQTSMYLCASSLFLPRLAGALPTDTQYFGPGTRLTVL.

The CDR3 DNA sequence: TGTGCCAGCAGAGATTTCCTCGCAGGAGGCGGCTACACCTTC. This gives the protein CASRDFLAGGGYTF. The rearrangement uses TRBV9 and TRBJ1-2, with D unclear. V lost 5 bases to trimming and J lost 8 bases, with 19 bases between them. The CDR3 has 14 amino acids. Germline V lookup: CDR1 SGDLS, CDR2 YYNGEE.

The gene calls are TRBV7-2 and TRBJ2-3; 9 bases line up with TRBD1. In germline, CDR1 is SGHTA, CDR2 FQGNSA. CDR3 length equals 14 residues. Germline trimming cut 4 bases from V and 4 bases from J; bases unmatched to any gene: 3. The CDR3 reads CASSYRTGADTQYF. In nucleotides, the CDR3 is TGTGCCAGCAGCTATCGGACAGGGGCAGATACGCAGTATTTT.

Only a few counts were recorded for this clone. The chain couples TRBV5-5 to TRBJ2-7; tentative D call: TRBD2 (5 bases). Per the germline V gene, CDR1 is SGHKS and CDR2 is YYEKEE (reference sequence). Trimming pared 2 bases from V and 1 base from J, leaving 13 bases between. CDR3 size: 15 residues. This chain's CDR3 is CASSLLEGRSYEQYF. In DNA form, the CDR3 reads TGTGCCAGCAGCTTACTCGAGGGCAGATCCTACGAGCAGTACTTC.

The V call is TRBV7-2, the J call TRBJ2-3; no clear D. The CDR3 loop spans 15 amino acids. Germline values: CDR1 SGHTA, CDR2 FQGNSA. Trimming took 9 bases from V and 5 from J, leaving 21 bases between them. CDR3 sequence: CASSPSVHSLDTQYF. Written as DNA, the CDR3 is TGTGCCAGTTCCCCGTCGGTTCATTCGTTAGATACGCAGTATTTT.